One sample yielded the 4 T cell receptor beta chains listed below, sequenced in a study of CD8 T cells in ankylosing spondylitis (dated by TCRdb to between 2016 and 2019). Library generation was performed with 5' RACE. Sequenced using an Illumina HiSeq 2500. Starting from the raw public reads, TCRdb applied fastp trimming at Q25, assembled clones with MiXCR and retained in-frame beta chains. Every entry covers one CDR3 protein and lists the most common genes and DNA from its rows. The sample table records tens of thousands of distinct CDR3 sequences; approximately 11% of these occur just once. Of the sample, 1.1% to 1.5% is held by the ten largest clones. Input material: blood, either unsorted or a sorted T cell fraction (not recorded which). The receptor source for this set is a male donor with ankylosing spondylitis or in good health (not recorded which).

In this sample, this clonotype turned up many times. The gene calls are TRBV12-3 or TRBV12-4 and TRBJ1-1, with TRBD1 matching over 8 bases. The junction had 12 bases not matched to a gene; V was cut back by 3 bases and J by 0 bases. CDR3 length: 18 amino acids. The DNA of the CDR3 is TGTGCCAGCAGTTTTCGCGGGACAGGTATTTATCTGAACACTGAAGCTTTCTTT. This encodes CASSFRGTGIYLNTEAFF.

Remarks on this clonotype: This could be a read error, since a much larger clone is one nucleotide away. This chain connects TRBV5-1 to TRBJ1-2; TRBD1 matches at 7 bases. The CDR3 is made up of 13 amino acids. V shed 4 bases and J 9 bases; nucleotides not matched to a gene: 9. Germline CDR1 reads SGHRS; CDR2 reads YFSETQ. The CDR3 nucleotides read TGCGCCAGCAGCGCGACAGGGATATCCAGCTACACCTTC. This sequence encodes CASSATGISSYTF.

This chain joins TRBV5-5 and TRBJ2-3; TRBD1 might be the D (6 bases). CDR1 SGHKS and CDR2 YYEKEE come from the germline V gene (reference sequence). The CDR3 runs 16 residues. The V gene lost 5 bases and the J gene lost 4 bases, with 20 bases spanning the gap. This CDR3 reads CASSSRTEAIADTQYF. CDR3 coding DNA: TGTGCCAGCAGTTCCCGGACAGAGGCGATTGCAGATACGCAGTATTTT.

V gene TRBV2 combines with J gene TRBJ2-7, with 10 bases fitting TRBD2. Germline loops: CDR1 SNHLY, CDR2 FYNNEI. V lost 3 bases, J lost 1 base, and 0 bases stayed unmatched. The CDR3 has 14 residues. CDR3 DNA: TGTGCCAGCAGTGATAGCGGGGGGTCCTACGAGCAGTACTTC. Its translation is CASSDSGGSYEQYF. Supplemented by reference TRBV2 and TRBJ2-7, the full variable domain reads EPEVTQTPSHQVTQMGQEVILRCVPISNHLYFYWYRQILGQKVEFLVSFYNNEISEKSEIFDDQFSVERPDGSNFTLKIRSTKLEDSAMYFCASSDSGGSYEQYFGPGTRLTVT.